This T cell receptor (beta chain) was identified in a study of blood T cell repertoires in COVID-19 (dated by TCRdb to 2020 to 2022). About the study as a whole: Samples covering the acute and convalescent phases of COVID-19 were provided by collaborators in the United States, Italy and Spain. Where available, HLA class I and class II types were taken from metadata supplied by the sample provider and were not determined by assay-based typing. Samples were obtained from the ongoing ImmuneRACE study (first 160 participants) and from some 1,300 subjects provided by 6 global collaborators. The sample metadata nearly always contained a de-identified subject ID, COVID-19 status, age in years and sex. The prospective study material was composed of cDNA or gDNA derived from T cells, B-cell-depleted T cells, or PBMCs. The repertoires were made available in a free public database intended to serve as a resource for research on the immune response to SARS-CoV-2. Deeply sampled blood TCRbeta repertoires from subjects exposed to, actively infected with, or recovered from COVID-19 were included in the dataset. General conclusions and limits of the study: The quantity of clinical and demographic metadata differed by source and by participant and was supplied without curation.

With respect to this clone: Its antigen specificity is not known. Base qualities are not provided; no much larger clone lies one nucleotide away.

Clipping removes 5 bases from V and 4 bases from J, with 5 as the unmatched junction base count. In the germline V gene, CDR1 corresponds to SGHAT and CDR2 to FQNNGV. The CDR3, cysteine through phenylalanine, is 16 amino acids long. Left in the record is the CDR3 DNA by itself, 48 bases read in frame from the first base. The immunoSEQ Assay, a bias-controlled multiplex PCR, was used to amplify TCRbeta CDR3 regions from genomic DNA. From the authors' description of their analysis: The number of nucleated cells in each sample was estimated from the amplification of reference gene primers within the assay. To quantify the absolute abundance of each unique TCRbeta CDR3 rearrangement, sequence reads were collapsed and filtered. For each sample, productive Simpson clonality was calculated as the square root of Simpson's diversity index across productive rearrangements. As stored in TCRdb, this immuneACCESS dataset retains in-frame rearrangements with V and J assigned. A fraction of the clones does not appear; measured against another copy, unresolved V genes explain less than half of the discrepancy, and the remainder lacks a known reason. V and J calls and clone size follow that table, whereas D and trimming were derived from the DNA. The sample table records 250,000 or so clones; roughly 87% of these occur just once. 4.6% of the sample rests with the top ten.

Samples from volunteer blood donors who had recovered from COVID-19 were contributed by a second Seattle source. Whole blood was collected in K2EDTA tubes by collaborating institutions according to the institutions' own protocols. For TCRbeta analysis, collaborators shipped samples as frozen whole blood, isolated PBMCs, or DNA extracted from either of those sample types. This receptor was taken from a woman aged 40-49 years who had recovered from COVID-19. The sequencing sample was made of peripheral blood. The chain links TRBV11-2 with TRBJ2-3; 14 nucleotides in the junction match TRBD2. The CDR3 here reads CASSIGTSGSPDTQYF. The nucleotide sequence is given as TGTGCCAGCAGCATCGGGACTAGCGGGAGTCCAGATACGCAGTATTTT.